This T cell receptor (beta chain) was retrieved from a study of shared clonotypes between healthy human individuals. The CDR3 length is 14 residues. Germline V gene sequence: CDR1 SGHRS, CDR2 YFSETQ. With respect to this clone: Its cognate antigen is unknown.

Donors were healthy HIV-negative adults without recently reported acute infections or vaccinations. All of the donors resided in Nashville, Tennessee, and each was a Caucasian adult. The genomic DNA of each subset was split evenly across several immunoSEQ plates. Only in-frame clones appear in the TCRdb table, and some are missing; sequencing was by immunoSEQ multiplex PCR. The profile shows about 180,000 clones, roughly 93% of them singletons. Findings and limits, study-wide: Rarefaction showed sorted-subset sequencing was incomplete despite large depth.

The origin of this receptor is a woman in her twenties or thirties in good health. Sequenced input: naive CD4+ T cells sorted from blood. The subset denotes: CD45RA+ positively selected. The V gene is TRBV5-1, the J gene TRBJ2-5; D unresolved. The J call may not be correct, given that the DNA end is closer to TRBJ2-7. As DNA, the CDR3 is TGCGCCAGCAGCTTGTTTAGCCTAAGCTACGAGCAGTACTTC. Translation: CASSLFSLSYEQYF.